This T cell receptor beta chain was recorded in a study of STAT5B mutations in CD4+ large granular lymphocyte leukemia. The wider study: Among healthy donors, a particular HLA allele went with more CDR3 'QG' motifs.

The CDR3 extends over 15 amino acids. V lost 0 bases and J lost 3; bases outside the gene matches: 0. Looked up from germline, CDR1 is SGDLS and CDR2 is YYNGEE. The survey-level immunoSEQ assay was used. Profiled with immunoSEQ multiplex PCR; TCRdb holds only in-frame clones, not every one. The sample includes about 23,000 clones, 82% seen only once; the top ten take around 8.6%. Healthy controls were blood donor buffy coats. Regarding the study as a whole: Patient CD4-sorted repertoires looked more clonal than healthy CD4+ repertoires, even without putative leukemic clones.

Note on this clone: The antigen remains undetermined.

This sequence originates from a human donor in good health. Input material: CD4+ T cells from blood buffy coats. This chain connects TRBV9 to TRBJ2-3; 11 positions match TRBD2. The CDR3 DNA reads as TGTGCCAGCAGCGTAGCTAGCGGGGGGACAGATACGCAGTATTTT. Amino acids: CASSVASGGTDTQYF.